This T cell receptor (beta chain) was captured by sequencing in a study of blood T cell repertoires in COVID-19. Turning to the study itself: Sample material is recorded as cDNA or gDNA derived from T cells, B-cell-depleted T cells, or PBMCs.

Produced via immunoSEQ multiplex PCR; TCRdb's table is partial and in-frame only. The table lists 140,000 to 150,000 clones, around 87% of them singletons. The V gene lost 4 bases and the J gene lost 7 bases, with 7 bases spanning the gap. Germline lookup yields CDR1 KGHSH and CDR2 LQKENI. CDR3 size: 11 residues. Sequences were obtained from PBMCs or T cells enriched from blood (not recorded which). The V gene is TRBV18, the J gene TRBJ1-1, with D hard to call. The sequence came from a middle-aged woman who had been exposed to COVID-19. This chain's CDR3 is CASSLRDEAFF. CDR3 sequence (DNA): TGTGCCAGCTCACTAAGAGATGAAGCTTTCTTT.